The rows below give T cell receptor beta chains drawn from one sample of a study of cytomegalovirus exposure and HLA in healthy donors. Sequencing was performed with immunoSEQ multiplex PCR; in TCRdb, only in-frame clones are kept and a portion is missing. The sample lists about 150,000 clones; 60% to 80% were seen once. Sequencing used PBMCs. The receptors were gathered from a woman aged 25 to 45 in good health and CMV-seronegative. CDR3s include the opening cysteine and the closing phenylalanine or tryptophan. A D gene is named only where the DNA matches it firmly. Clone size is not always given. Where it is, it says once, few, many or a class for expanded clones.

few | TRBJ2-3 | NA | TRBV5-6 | TGTGCCAGCAGCTTAGGGGGTCTTAGCACAGATACGCAGTATTTT | CASSLGGLSTDTQYF
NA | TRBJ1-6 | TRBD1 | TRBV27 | TGTGCCAGCAGTTTATCCAATCTTGGACAGGGGAATTCACCCCTCCACTTT | CASSLSNLGQGNSPLHF
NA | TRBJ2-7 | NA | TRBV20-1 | TGCAGTGCTAGACAGGGCTACGAGCAGTACTTC | CSARQGYEQYF
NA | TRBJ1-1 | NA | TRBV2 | TGTGCCAGCAGTGAAGCGAGAACGGTACGAGAAGCTTTCTTT | CASSEARTVREAFF
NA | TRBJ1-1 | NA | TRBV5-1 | TGCGCCAGCAGCCCCCAACATAACACTGAAGCTTTCTTT | CASSPQHNTEAFF
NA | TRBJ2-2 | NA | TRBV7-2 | TGTGCCAGCAGTCCAACCAACGCAGGGTATACTCTCGGGGAGCTGTTTTTT | CASSPTNAGYTLGELFF
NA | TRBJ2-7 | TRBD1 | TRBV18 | TGTGCCAGCTCACCAAGGGACAGGGTTCCCTACGAGCAGTACTTC | CASSPRDRVPYEQYF
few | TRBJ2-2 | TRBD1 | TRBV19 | TGTGCCAGTAAGGGGAGTGCTTTTTGGCATCAACAGGGGGAGAACACCGGGGAGCTGTTTTTT | CASKGSAFWHQQGENTGELFF
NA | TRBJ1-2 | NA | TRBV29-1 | TGCAGCGTTGCTCAGTTTTATGGCTACACCTTC | CSVAQFYGYTF
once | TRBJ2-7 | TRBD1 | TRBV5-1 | TGCGCCAGCAGCTTGCAGTCGGGACAGGCCTACGAGCAGTACTTC | CASSLQSGQAYEQYF
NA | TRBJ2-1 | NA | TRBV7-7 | TGTGCCAGCAGCTTGAGGACTGGCCTTAATGAGCAGTTCTTC | CASSLRTGLNEQFF
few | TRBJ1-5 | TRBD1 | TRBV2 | TGTGCCAGCAGTGAAGCGCTGGCAGGGGGCGATCAGCCCCAGCATTTT | CASSEALAGGDQPQHF
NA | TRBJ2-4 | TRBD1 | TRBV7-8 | TGTGCCAGCAGCCCTAGGGGACAGGGGGCAGCCAAAAACATTCAGTACTTC | CASSPRGQGAAKNIQYF
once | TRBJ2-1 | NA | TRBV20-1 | TGCAGTGCTAGAGATCTGAATGAGCAGTTCTTC | CSARDLNEQFF
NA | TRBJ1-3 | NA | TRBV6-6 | TGTGCCAGCAGTTTATCCCCGGGCTCTGGAAACACCATATATTTT | CASSLSPGSGNTIYF
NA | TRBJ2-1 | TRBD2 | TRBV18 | TGTGCCAGCTCGACAACGGGGGGGTCTTACAATGAGCAGTTCTTC | CASSTTGGSYNEQFF
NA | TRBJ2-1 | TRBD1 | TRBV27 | TGTGCCAGCAGTGGGACAGGGGAGGGTGAGCAGTTCTTC | CASSGTGEGEQFF
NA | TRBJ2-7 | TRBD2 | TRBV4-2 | TGTGCCAGCAGCCCATGGCGGGGGGGCGGCGAGCAGTACTTC | CASSPWRGGGEQYF
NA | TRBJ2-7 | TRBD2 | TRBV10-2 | TGCGCCAGCAGTGAGGTCGGGGAGGGCTACGAGCAGTACTTC | CASSEVGEGYEQYF
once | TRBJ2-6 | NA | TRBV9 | TGTGCCAGCAGCGGCGCAGGATCTGGGGCCAACGTCCTGACTTTC | CASSGAGSGANVLTF
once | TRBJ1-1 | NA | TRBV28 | TGTGCCAGCACACTGAAAGCTACGAGGGCTTTCTTT | CASTLKATRAFF
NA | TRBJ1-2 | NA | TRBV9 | TGTGCCAGCAGCGTAGGGCCAGGTTCTAACTATGGCTACACCTTC | CASSVGPGSNYGYTF